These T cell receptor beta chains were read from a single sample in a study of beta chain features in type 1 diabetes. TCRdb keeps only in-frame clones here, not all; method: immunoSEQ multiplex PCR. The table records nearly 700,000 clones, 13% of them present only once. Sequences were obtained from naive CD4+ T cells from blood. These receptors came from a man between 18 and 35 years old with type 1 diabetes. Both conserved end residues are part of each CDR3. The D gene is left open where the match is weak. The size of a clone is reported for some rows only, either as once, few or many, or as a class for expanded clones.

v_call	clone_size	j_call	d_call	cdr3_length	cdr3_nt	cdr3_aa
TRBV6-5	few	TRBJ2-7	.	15	TGTGCCAGCAGTTACTCGTTCAGTCAGTCCTACGAGCAGTACTTC	CASSYSFSQSYEQYF
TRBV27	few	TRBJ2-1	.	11	TGTGCCAGCAGCTGGGACTCGCGGTCGTTCTTC	CASSWDSRSFF
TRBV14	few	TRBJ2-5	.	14	TGTGCCAGCAGCCAAGATCAGGGAGAAGAGACCCAGTACTTC	CASSQDQGEETQYF
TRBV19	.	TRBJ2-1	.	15	TGTGCCAGTAGTGCTGTAGACAGCTCCTACAATGAGCAGTTCTTC	CASSAVDSSYNEQFF
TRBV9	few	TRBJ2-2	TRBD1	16	TGTGCCAGCAGCGTAGCTCCGGACAGGGTCACCGGGGAGCTGTTTTTT	CASSVAPDRVTGELFF
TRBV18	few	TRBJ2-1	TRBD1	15	TGTGCCAGCTCCCCCGGGACAGGCCTAGACAATGAGCAGTTCTTC	CASSPGTGLDNEQFF
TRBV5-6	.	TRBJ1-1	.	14	TGTGCCAGCAGCTTTACGGTTGCGGGCACTGAAGCTTTCTTT	CASSFTVAGTEAFF
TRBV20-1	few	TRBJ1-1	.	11	TGCAGTGCTAAAGGGCACACTGAAGCTTTCTTT	CSAKGHTEAFF
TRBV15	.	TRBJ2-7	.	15	TGTGCCACCAGCAGAGGAAGACAGGACTCCTACGAGCAGTACTTC	CATSRGRQDSYEQYF
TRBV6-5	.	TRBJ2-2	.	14	TGTGCCAGCACCCACCCCGGGTACACCGGGGAGCTGTTTTTT	CASTHPGYTGELFF
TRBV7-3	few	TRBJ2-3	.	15	TGTGCCAGCAGCTTAAGGGACACTCGCTTCGATACGCAGTATTTT	CASSLRDTRFDTQYF
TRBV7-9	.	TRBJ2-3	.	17	TGTGCCAGCAGCTCCCCCAGGGGGGGGCTAAGCACAGATACGCAGTATTTT	CASSSPRGGLSTDTQYF
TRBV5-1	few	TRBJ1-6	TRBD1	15	TGCGCCAGCAGCTGGCTGACAGGGGATGGTTCACCCCTCCACTTT	CASSWLTGDGSPLHF
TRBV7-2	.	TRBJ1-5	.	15	TGTGCCAGCAGCCCCGAGGGCAGGGACAATCAGCCCCAGCATTTT	CASSPEGRDNQPQHF
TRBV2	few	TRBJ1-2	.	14	TGTGCCAGCAGTCGGGGACCGGAGGTTTATGGCTACACCTTC	CASSRGPEVYGYTF
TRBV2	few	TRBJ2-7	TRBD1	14	TGTGCCAGCGGGGACCGGGACAGGCCCTACGAGCAGTACTTC	CASGDRDRPYEQYF
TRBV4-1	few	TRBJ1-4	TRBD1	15	TGCGCCAGCAGCCCACACAGGGGGCGCGGGGAAAAACTGTTTTTT	CASSPHRGRGEKLFF
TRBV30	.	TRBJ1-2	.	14	TGTGCCTGGAGTTCGAACAGAACAGGATATGGCTACACCTTC	CAWSSNRTGYGYTF
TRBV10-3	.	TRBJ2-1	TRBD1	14	TGTGCCATTAGAGCCGGGACAGGGGTAGATGAGCAGTTCTTC	CAIRAGTGVDEQFF
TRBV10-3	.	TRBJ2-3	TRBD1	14	TGTGCCATCAACCCGACAGGGAGCACAGATACGCAGTATTTT	CAINPTGSTDTQYF
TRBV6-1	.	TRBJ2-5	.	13	TGTGCCAGCGAGAAGGTGCTACAAGAGACCCAGTACTTC	CASEKVLQETQYF
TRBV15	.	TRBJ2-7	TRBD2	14	TGTGCCACCAGCAGGGGACTAGCGACCTACGAGCAGTACTTC	CATSRGLATYEQYF
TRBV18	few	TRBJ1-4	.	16	TGTGCCAGCTCCCCTCGGACGGCCGCAACTAATGAAAAACTGTTTTTT	CASSPRTAATNEKLFF
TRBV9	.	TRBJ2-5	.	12	TGTGCCAGCAGCGAGTACAGGGAGACCCAGTACTTC	CASSEYRETQYF
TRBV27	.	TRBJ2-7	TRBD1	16	TGTGCCAGCAGTTTTTCCCCGGGGACAGGGAGGTCCGGGCAGTACTTC	CASSFSPGTGRSGQYF
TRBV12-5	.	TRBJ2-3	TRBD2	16	TGTGCTAGTGGTCCCGGACTAGCGGGGGCGGGAGATACGCAGTATTTT	CASGPGLAGAGDTQYF
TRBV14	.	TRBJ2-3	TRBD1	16	TGTGCCAGCAGCCAGGGTGACAGGGCCCTCACGGATACGCAGTATTTT	CASSQGDRALTDTQYF
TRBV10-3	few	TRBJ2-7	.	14	TGTGCCATCAGTGAGTCCGGGCAGACGGACGAGCAGTACTTC	CAISESGQTDEQYF
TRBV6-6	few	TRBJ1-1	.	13	TGTGCCAGCAGTTACCAGTCCAACACTGAAGCTTTCTTT	CASSYQSNTEAFF
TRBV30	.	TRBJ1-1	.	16	TGTGCCTGGAGTCGAGGGGGATTCATCGGGAGCACTGAAGCTTTCTTT	CAWSRGGFIGSTEAFF
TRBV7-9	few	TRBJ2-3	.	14	TGTGCCAGCAGCTGGCCGGTAGAGGCAGATACGCAGTATTTT	CASSWPVEADTQYF